The source of this T cell receptor beta chain is a study of shared clonotypes between healthy human individuals. Over several immunoSEQ plates, each subset's genomic DNA was distributed in even portions. Sequencing used immunoSEQ multiplex PCR; TCRdb keeps in-frame clones, though not all of them. The profile shows roughly 2 million clones, almost 96% of them singletons. Free of recent acute infections or vaccinations, the donors were healthy HIV-negative adults. CD4+ cells underwent separation, giving CD45RA+ naive and CD45RA-negative memory subsets. This CDR3 comprises 14 residues. Germline CDR1 is SGHAT and CDR2 is FQNNGV. V shed 3 bases, J shed 10 bases, and the junction held 8 bases outside the gene matches.

This receptor was obtained from a man between 18 and 29 years old in good health. The sequenced sample was naive CD4+ T cells sorted from blood. Subset noted: CD45RA+ positively selected. V gene TRBV11-2 combines with J gene TRBJ2-1, with 8 bases fitting TRBD2. CDR3: CASSFSRGGLEQFF. In nucleotides, the CDR3 is TGTGCCAGCAGCTTTTCCCGGGGGGGCTTGGAGCAGTTCTTC.